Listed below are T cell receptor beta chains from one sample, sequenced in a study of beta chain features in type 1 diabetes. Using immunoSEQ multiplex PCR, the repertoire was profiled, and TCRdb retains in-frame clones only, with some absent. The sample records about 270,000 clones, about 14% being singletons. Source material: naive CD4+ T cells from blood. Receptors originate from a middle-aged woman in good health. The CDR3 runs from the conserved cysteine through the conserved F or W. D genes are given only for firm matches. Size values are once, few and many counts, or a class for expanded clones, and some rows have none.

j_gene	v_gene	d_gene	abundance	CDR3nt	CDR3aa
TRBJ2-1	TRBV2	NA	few	TGTGCCAGCAGGGTCGGGTGGCGGATGGACAATGAGCAGTTCTTC	CASRVGWRMDNEQFF
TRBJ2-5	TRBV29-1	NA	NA	TGCAGCGATCTCAGGTGGGACCAAGAGACCCAGTACTTC	CSDLRWDQETQYF
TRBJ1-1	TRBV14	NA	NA	TGTGCCAGCAGCGCAGGGCTGAACACTGAAGCTTTCTTT	CASSAGLNTEAFF
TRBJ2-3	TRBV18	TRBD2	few	TGTGCCAGCTCACGCGGGGGGCTCTCCACAGATACGCAGTATTTT	CASSRGGLSTDTQYF
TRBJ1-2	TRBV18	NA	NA	TGTGCCAGCTCACCGGTGGCAGATGGCTACACCTTC	CASSPVADGYTF
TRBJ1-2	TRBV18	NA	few	TGTGCCAGCTCACCCTCCGGACAGCACTCATATGGCTACACCTTC	CASSPSGQHSYGYTF
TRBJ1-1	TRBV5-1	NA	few	TGCGCCAGCAGCCCGACAGAGAACACTGAAGCTTTCTTT	CASSPTENTEAFF
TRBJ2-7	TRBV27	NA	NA	TGTGCCAGCAGTTCGAGGACTGACACCTACTACGAGCAGTACTTC	CASSSRTDTYYEQYF
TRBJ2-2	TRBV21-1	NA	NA	TGTGCCAGCAGCACCCGGGGAGCCATCACCGGGGAGCTGTTTTTT	CASSTRGAITGELFF
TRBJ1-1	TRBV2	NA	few	TGTGCCAGCAGTCGGCAGGGTACCATGAACACTGAAGCTTTCTTT	CASSRQGTMNTEAFF
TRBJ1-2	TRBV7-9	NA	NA	TGTGCCAGCAGCTTCCAGGCGGGAACCCCCCATGGCTACACCTTC	CASSFQAGTPHGYTF
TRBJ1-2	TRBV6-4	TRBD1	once	TGTGCCAGCAGTGACACGGGACAGGGATTGGATGGCTACACCTTC	CASSDTGQGLDGYTF
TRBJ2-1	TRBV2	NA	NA	TGTGCCAGCCTCTGGGGCAGGGTATCCTACAATGAGCAGTTCTTC	CASLWGRVSYNEQFF
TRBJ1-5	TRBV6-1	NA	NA	TGTGCCAGCAGTGAACGCCCGGGGGGTCAGCCCCAGCATTTT	CASSERPGGQPQHF
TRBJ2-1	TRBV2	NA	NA	TGTGCCAGCACGGGGGGCAGGGTCATCAATGAGCAGTTCTTC	CASTGGRVINEQFF
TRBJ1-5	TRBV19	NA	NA	TGTGCCACCAACGCTGGGCAGGGTAGCAATCAGCCCCAGCATTTT	CATNAGQGSNQPQHF
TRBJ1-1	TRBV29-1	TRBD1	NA	TGCAGCGTCCCGGGACAGGGGGCCGTGAACACTGAAGCTTTCTTT	CSVPGQGAVNTEAFF
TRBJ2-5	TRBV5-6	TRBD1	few	TGTGCCAGCAGCTTACCGGGACAGGGGTTTGAAGAGACCCAGTACTTC	CASSLPGQGFEETQYF
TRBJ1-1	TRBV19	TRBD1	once	TGTGCCAGTAGTATAGGGACAGGGGGCTGGGGCACTGAAGCTTTCTTT	CASSIGTGGWGTEAFF
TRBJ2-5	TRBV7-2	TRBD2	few	TGTGCCAGCAGCCGGCTGATGCTAGCGGGGGCCTGGGAGACCCAGTACTTC	CASSRLMLAGAWETQYF
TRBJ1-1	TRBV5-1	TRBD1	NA	TGCGCCAGCAGCTTGGAGCCGACAGGGAGTGGAGCTTTCTTT	CASSLEPTGSGAFF
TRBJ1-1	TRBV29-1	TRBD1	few	TGCAGCGTTGAAAGCCAGGGGGCCGGCACTGAAGCTTTCTTT	CSVESQGAGTEAFF
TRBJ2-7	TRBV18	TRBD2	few	TGTGCCAGCTCACTGACTAGCGGGGGCTACGAGCAGTACTTC	CASSLTSGGYEQYF
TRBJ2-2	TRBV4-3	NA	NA	TGCGCCAGCAGCCAAGGTCGGGGTTTCACCGGGGAGCTGTTTTTT	CASSQGRGFTGELFF
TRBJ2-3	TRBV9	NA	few	TGTGCCAGCAGCCTAGGGCGGGCTCTCTCAGATACGCAGTATTTT	CASSLGRALSDTQYF
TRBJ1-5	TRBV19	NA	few	TGTGCCAGTAGTCCTACGGGACAGCCCCAGCATTTT	CASSPTGQPQHF
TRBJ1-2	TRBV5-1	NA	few	TGCGCCAGCAAGGACCCAGGGGGCTACACCTTC	CASKDPGGYTF
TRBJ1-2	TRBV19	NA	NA	TGTGCCAGTTCCCCCTCCCCGGTGAACTATGGCTACACCTTC	CASSPSPVNYGYTF
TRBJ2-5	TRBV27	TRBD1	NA	TGTGCCAGCAGTGTCGGGACAGCAAAAATGAAGACCCAGTACTTC	CASSVGTAKMKTQYF
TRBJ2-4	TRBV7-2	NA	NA	TGTGCCAGCAGCCCAGGGGTAGGGAACATTCAGTACTTC	CASSPGVGNIQYF
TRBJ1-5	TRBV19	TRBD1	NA	TGTGCCAGTAGTATAATGTTCGGACAGGGTTGGGATCAGCCCCAGCATTTT	CASSIMFGQGWDQPQHF
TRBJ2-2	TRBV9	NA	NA	TGTGCCAGCAGCGTAGCCATCACCGGGGAGCTGTTTTTT	CASSVAITGELFF
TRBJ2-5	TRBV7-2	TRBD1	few	TGTGCCAGCAGCCGGGGACAGACTAAAGAGACCCAGTACTTC	CASSRGQTKETQYF
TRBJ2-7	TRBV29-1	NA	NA	TGCAGCCCAACTGGGACACGAAAAAACTACGAGCAGTACTTC	CSPTGTRKNYEQYF
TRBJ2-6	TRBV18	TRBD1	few	TGTGCCAGCTCACCACTGAGACAGGGGCTGACGTGGGCCAACGTCCTGACTTTC	CASSPLRQGLTWANVLTF
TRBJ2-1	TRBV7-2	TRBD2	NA	TGTGCCAGCAGCAAAGCGGGGGGCGGGGTCTACAATGAGCAGTTCTTC	CASSKAGGGVYNEQFF
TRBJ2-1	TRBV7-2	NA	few	TGTGCCAGCAGCCCGGGTTCCGAGCAGTTCTTC	CASSPGSEQFF
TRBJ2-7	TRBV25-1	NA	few	TGTGCCAGCAGTGATCCGTTCTCCTACGAGCAGTACTTC	CASSDPFSYEQYF
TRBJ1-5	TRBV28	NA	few	TGTGCCAGTTGTATTAGCAATCAGCCCCAGCATTTT	CASCISNQPQHF
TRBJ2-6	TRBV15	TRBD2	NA	TGTGCCACCAGCAACGGGACTAGAGTTTCCGGGGCCAACGTCCTGACTTTC	CATSNGTRVSGANVLTF
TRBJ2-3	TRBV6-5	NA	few	TGTGCCAGCAGTTACACCTACACAGATACGCAGTATTTT	CASSYTYTDTQYF
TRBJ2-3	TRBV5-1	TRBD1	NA	TGCGCCAGCAGCTTGGATGGTCCAGGGGGCGTCGCAGATACGCAGTATTTT	CASSLDGPGGVADTQYF
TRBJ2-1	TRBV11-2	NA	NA	TGTGCCAGCAGCCCCGCGGGGACCTCCGTTCGTGATGAGCAGTTCTTC	CASSPAGTSVRDEQFF
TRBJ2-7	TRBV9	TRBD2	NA	TGTGCCAGCAGCGTCGGAGTTAGGGGTCGGGGGGTCTACGAGCAGTACTTC	CASSVGVRGRGVYEQYF
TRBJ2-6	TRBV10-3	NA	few	TGTGCCATCAGTCCAGGCCTGAGAGGGGCCAACGTCCTGACTTTC	CAISPGLRGANVLTF
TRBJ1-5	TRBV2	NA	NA	TGTGCCAGCAGCGCGTTTTCGGGGGGCGGGCGGTGGGACCAGCCCCAGCATTTT	CASSAFSGGGRWDQPQHF
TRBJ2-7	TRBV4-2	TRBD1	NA	TGTGCCAGCAGCCAAGAACAGGGGGCCCCCTACGAGCAGTACTTC	CASSQEQGAPYEQYF
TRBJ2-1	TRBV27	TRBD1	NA	TGTGCCAGCAGTCCTCGGACAGGGGGGGATGAGCAGTTCTTC	CASSPRTGGDEQFF